This T cell receptor (beta chain) derives from a study of response to subunit inactivated influenza vaccine. Trimming removed 7 bases at V and 3 bases at J, with 12 bases between. Looked up from germline, CDR1 is SGHVS and CDR2 is FNYEAQ. This CDR3 is 14 amino acids long. Regarding the study as a whole: Authors suggested each seasonal influenza vaccination recruits few new T cells.

One entry per CDR3 protein results from TCRdb running MiXCR on the RT-PCR reads. This table holds hundreds of thousands of distinct CDR3 sequences, 10% to 15% found once. This clonotype came up many times. Its antigen is as yet unknown. The chain uses TRBV7-6 and TRBJ2-2; D is undetermined. The material sequenced was PBMCs from blood, taken on the day of vaccination. The TCR was taken from a man aged 45-65 years who received an inactivated influenza vaccine. CDR3: CASTPWADTGELFF. In nucleotides, the CDR3 is TGTGCCAGCACCCCTTGGGCGGACACCGGGGAGCTGTTTTTT.